This passage covers 2 T cell receptor beta chains from one sample sequenced in a study of response to subunit inactivated influenza vaccine. TCRdb recomputed calls from the RT-PCR reads with MiXCR, one row per CDR3 protein. Of 550,000 to 800,000 distinct CDR3 sequences in the sample, approximately 15% are singletons; the top ten hold approximately 7%. The sequenced sample was PBMCs from blood, obtained approximately 15 days before vaccination. These receptors were obtained from a man aged 45-60 years who received an inactivated influenza vaccine.

V is TRBV11-1 and J is TRBJ2-7, with 14 positions matching TRBD2. The ends lost 3 bases at V and 0 bases at J; junction bases unmatched: 7. This CDR3 contains 18 residues. Germline V gives CDR1 SGHAT, CDR2 FQDESV (reference sequence). The CDR3 protein is CASSFPGTSGSTSYEQYF. The DNA for the CDR3 is TGTGCCAGCAGCTTTCCTGGGACTAGCGGGAGTACCTCCTACGAGCAGTACTTC.

The CDR3 DNA is TGTGCCAGCAGTTGGACCCCCGTCTACTACGAGCAGTACTTC. Protein product: CASSWTPVYYEQYF. The V and J genes are TRBV12-3 or TRBV12-4 and TRBJ2-7; D is unclear. The CDR3 has 14 residues. Deletions cut 4 bases from V and 3 bases from J, with 13 bases between.